The 10 T cell receptor beta chains below were found in one sample sequenced in a study of cytomegalovirus exposure and HLA in healthy donors. Method: immunoSEQ multiplex PCR; TCRdb's copy keeps in-frame clones and lacks some. The profile covers under 200,000 clones, with roughly 95% appearing a single time and roughly 0.83% taken by the ten largest. The sample taken for sequencing was PBMCs. Every receptor here comes from a woman younger than 30 in good health and CMV-seronegative.

The chain joins TRBV6-5 to TRBJ2-7; no clear D gene. CDR3 length equals 11 residues. The germline CDR1 and CDR2 sequences are MNHEY and SVGAGI. Trimming removed 6 bases from V and 9 bases from J, with 12 bases in between. The CDR3 reads CASRSNRGQYF. The CDR3 coding sequence is TGTGCCAGCAGGTCTAATCGCGGGCAGTACTTC.

The rearrangement links TRBV6-5 to TRBJ2-2; 8 bases match TRBD2. The germline CDR1 and CDR2 sequences are MNHEY and SVGAGI. Germline trimming cut 6 bases from V and 2 bases from J; bases unmatched to any gene: 5. The CDR3 sequence is 15 residues long. The CDR3 reads CASSRSGTNTGELFF. DNA for the CDR3: TGTGCCAGCAGCCGTAGCGGGACTAACACCGGGGAGCTGTTTTTT.

The chain is built from TRBV18 and TRBJ1-1; D is unresolved. V was shortened by 6 bases and J by 3 bases, with 11 bases between the two germline ends. Germline lookup yields CDR1 KGHSH and CDR2 LQKENI. The CDR3 length is 13 residues. The CDR3 spells CASSFGADTEAFF. As DNA, the CDR3 is TGTGCCAGCTCGTTTGGTGCGGACACTGAAGCTTTCTTT.

V usage is TRBV7-2 and J usage is TRBJ1-5; 8 bases line up with TRBD1. J lost 9 bases, V lost 5 bases, and 9 bases had no gene match. Germline loops: CDR1 SGHTA, CDR2 FQGNSA. The CDR3 length is 14 residues. This CDR3 reads CASSQTGDMRPQHF. CDR3 bases: TGTGCCAGCAGCCAGACAGGGGACATGCGGCCCCAGCATTTT.

The rearrangement joins TRBV29-1 to TRBJ2-2, with D possibly TRBD1 on 5 matching bases. Trimming pared 1 base from V and 2 bases from J, leaving 11 bases between. CDR3 length: 15 residues. Germline lookup yields CDR1 SQVTM and CDR2 ANQGSEA. The CDR3: CSVEGKGLNTGELFF. CDR3 DNA: TGCAGCGTTGAAGGCAAGGGGCTAAACACCGGGGAGCTGTTTTTT.

The chain combines TRBV7-2 with TRBJ1-5; no definite D call. V shed 5 bases and J shed 1 base, with 3 bases lying between them. The CDR3 contains 12 residues. CDR1 SGHTA and CDR2 FQGNSA come from the germline V gene. CDR3 in amino acids: CASSRSNQPQHF. CDR3 coding DNA: TGTGCCAGCAGCCGGAGCAATCAGCCCCAGCATTTT.

This chain joins TRBV27 and TRBJ2-1; possibly TRBD2 for D (6 bases). The CDR3 length is 13 residues. V was pared by 7 bases and J by 7 bases, with 14 bases between. Germline V gene sequence: CDR1 MNHEY, CDR2 SMNVEV (reference sequence). The chain's CDR3 is CASKPGLPNEQFF. The CDR3 region has the DNA TGTGCCAGCAAACCGGGACTTCCTAATGAGCAGTTCTTC.

The chain employs TRBV10-2 and TRBJ2-2, with a tentative D call TRBD1 (9 bases). The CDR3 length is 18 residues. Germline CDR1 reads WSHSY; CDR2 reads SAAADI. With 10 bases removed from V and 0 bases from J, the gap between germline ends came to 24 bases. The CDR3 is CAIGRGTGSFANTGELFF. The CDR3 nucleotides read TGCGCCATCGGGAGGGGGACAGGGTCTTTTGCGAACACCGGGGAGCTGTTTTTT.

CDR3: CASSSTLNYEQYF. The CDR3 DNA follows: TGTGCCAGCAGTTCAACTCTTAACTACGAGCAGTACTTC. This chain links TRBV27 with TRBJ2-7; no firm D call. Germline CDR1 is MNHEY and CDR2 is SMNVEV (reference sequence). Between the trimmed V and J ends, which lost 4 bases and 3 bases, there was a span of 10 bases. The CDR3 length is 13 residues.

This clone appeared once. The V and J genes are TRBV4-1 and TRBJ1-5; D might be TRBD1 (5 bases). The V gene lost 4 bases and the J gene lost 4 bases, with 11 bases spanning the gap. Per germline, CDR1 MGHRA and CDR2 YSYEKL. The CDR3 sequence is 14 residues long. The CDR3 here is CASSPGGGNQPQHF. In DNA, the CDR3 is TGCGCCAGCAGCCCCGGGGGTGGGAATCAGCCCCAGCATTTT.